The sequence of this T cell receptor (beta chain) was determined in a study of untreated major depressive disorder. Details on this clone: What it binds is not known.

Around 28 ml of blood was drawn into EDTA tubes. CD4+ T cell purity was typically about 95%. Sequencing used immunoSEQ multiplex PCR; TCRdb keeps in-frame clones, though not all of them. The top ten clones hold around 0.76% of a sample with approximately 20,000 clones, approximately 87% of them seen once. The CDR3 is 12 residues long. The ends were cut back, 3 bases at V and 5 bases at J, with 7 bases in the middle. Germline V gives CDR1 MNHNS, CDR2 SASEGT. Overall study results and limits: The sequencing tests were limited to three preselected Vbeta families.

V is TRBV6-1 and J is TRBJ1-1, with a weak D call TRBD1 (5 bases). The TCR comes from a woman aged 25 to 39 in good health. Sequencing was done on a sample of CD4+ T cells from PBMCs. CDR3 amino acids: CASSEHRTEAFF. CDR3 coding DNA: TGTGCCAGCAGTGAGCACAGGACTGAAGCTTTCTTT.